What follows is one T cell receptor beta chain and its context. The CDR3 totals 11 residues. V was cut by 0 bases and J by 11 bases, with 7 bases left in between. Looked up from germline, CDR1 is MNHEY and CDR2 is SVGAGI. The entry originates in a study of blood T cell repertoires in COVID-19. Study-wide context: Researchers got acute and convalescent COVID-19 samples from the United States, Italy and Spain. Nucleic acid was either cDNA or gDNA, and it came from T cells, B-cell-depleted T cells, or PBMCs.

Sequencing was performed with immunoSEQ multiplex PCR; in TCRdb, only in-frame clones are kept and a portion is missing. The data contain around 220,000 clones, about 88% of them singletons. This receptor was taken from a man in his forties with active or convalescent COVID-19. Sequenced input: peripheral blood. The V and J genes are TRBV6-5 and TRBJ1-1; no definite D call. This CDR3 reads CASSYSTEAFF. DNA for the CDR3: TGTGCCAGCAGTTACTCAACAGAGGCTTTCTTT.